This TCR beta chain was identified during a study of blood T cells in healthy people across ages. General study results and limits: Reliance upon unsorted PBMCs precluded definitive naive versus antigen-experienced comparison.

CDR3 size: 13 residues. The germline gives CDR1 SGHDT, CDR2 YYEEEE. The germline V and J ends were trimmed by 7 bases and 2 bases, with 13 bases remaining between them. A J-beta primer mix and a sample-barcoded 5' primer were used in a second PCR of about 7 to 12 cycles. TCRdb fed the 5' RACE reads into MiXCR, producing one record per CDR3 protein. Of 800,000 to 950,000 distinct CDR3 sequences in the sample, roughly 29% are singletons; the top ten hold approximately 10%. Ten or more counts support this clonotype. Its antigen is not known. A further study also used this sample, focusing on T cells of mothers and their children. That source notes: During the second PCR, the M1S primer introduced sample barcodes along with 2-4 random nucleotides.

This sequence was found in a woman in her thirties or forties in good health. The sample taken for sequencing was blood. V is TRBV5-6 and J is TRBJ2-7; D not resolved. CDR3: CASASWPAYEQYF. CDR3 nucleotide sequence: TGTGCCAGCGCATCGTGGCCCGCCTACGAGCAGTACTTC.